The present T cell receptor beta chain was sequenced within a study of blood T cell repertoires in COVID-19. Looked up from germline, CDR1 is MNHEY and CDR2 is SMNVEV (reference sequence). Trimming removed 4 bases from V and 0 bases from J; junction bases left unmatched: 10. CDR3 length equals 17 residues. TCRdb keeps only in-frame clones here, not all; method: immunoSEQ multiplex PCR. The sample yields roughly 130,000 clones, 82% seen once. The receptor comes from a woman aged 70 to 79 with acute or convalescent COVID-19. Sequencing used peripheral blood. V usage is TRBV27 and J usage is TRBJ2-3; 7 positions agree with TRBD2. CDR3 protein: CASSSVWREQSTDTQYF. The CDR3 region has the DNA TGTGCCAGCAGTTCAGTCTGGCGGGAGCAGAGCACAGATACGCAGTATTTT.